This TCR beta chain was captured by sequencing in a study of beta chain features in type 1 diabetes. Turning to the study itself: No patient-donor differences in age, gender, total cells or subset yield. Whole-study findings and limits: Naive, central memory and Treg TCRB repertoires appeared more alike in patients than in healthy donors.

On this clone: Its target is unknown.

Every isolated RNA sample was fully reverse transcribed, so sequencing captured expressed TCRB transcripts. Assay: immunoSEQ multiplex PCR; the TCRdb copy retains only in-frame clones and omits some. This sample carries around 300,000 clones, 8% of them seen once, and the ten largest clones take 1%. Between the trimmed V and J ends, which lost 2 bases and 2 bases, there was a span of 13 bases. Germline CDR1 SGHTA, CDR2 FQGNSA. The CDR3 covers 15 residues. The sample consisted of central memory CD4+ T cells from blood. This sequence joins TRBV7-2 and TRBJ2-7, with D maybe TRBD1 (7 bases). The receptor was derived from a woman younger than 35 in good health. Here the CDR3 DNA reads TGTGCCAGCAGCTTATCCGCGGGACAGCCCTACGAGCAGTACTTC. Protein sequence: CASSLSAGQPYEQYF. The full variable domain, completed using reference TRBV7-2 and TRBJ2-7, is GAGVSQSPSNKVTEKGKDVELRCDPISGHTALYWYRQSLGQGLEFLIYFQGNSAPDKSGLPSDRFSAERTGGSVSTLTIQRTQQEDSAVYLCASSLSAGQPYEQYFGPGTRLTVT.